Each of the 10 T cell receptor beta chains below was sequenced from the same sample in a study of radiation and T cells in renal cell carcinoma. The time point is: blood 4 weeks post-SBRT, at nephrectomy. Sample treatment: 15 Gy SBRT to primary tumor, nephrectomy 4 weeks later. Generated by immunoSEQ multiplex PCR, the TCRdb table keeps only in-frame clones and is missing some. The sample has about 86,000 clones; around four fifths are singletons. Sequencing was performed on blood, taken from a patient whose treatment included radiotherapy and nephrectomy. These receptors all stem from a man over 45 with renal cell carcinoma.

The chain carries TRBV2 and TRBJ2-7; a possible D gene is TRBD1 (6 bases). The CDR3 is made up of 15 amino acids. V was pared by 3 bases and J by 1 base, with 13 bases between. Per the germline V gene, CDR1 is SNHLY and CDR2 is FYNNEI. The CDR3 DNA reads TGTGCCAGCAGTGAGAACAGGGAGCATTCCTACGAGCAGTACTTC. Protein: CASSENREHSYEQYF.

The chain carries TRBV7-6 and TRBJ2-1; the match to TRBD1 covers 8 bases. The junction had 3 bases not matched to a gene; V was cut back by 0 bases and J by 5 bases. There are 15 residues in the CDR3. Germline CDR1 reads SGHVS; CDR2 reads FNYEAQ. DNA of the CDR3: TGTGCCAGCAGCTTAGCTACGACAGGGGACAATGAGCAGTTCTTC. Protein product: CASSLATTGDNEQFF.

The J gene is TRBJ2-7, the V gene TRBV9, with 9 positions matching TRBD1. The V segment lost 3 bases and the J segment 3 bases; nucleotides outside the gene matches: 7. CDR3 length: 15 residues. Germline assignment: CDR1 SGDLS and CDR2 YYNGEE. The CDR3 sequence is CASSDGQGLLYEQYF. The CDR3 DNA sequence: TGTGCCAGCAGCGACGGACAGGGGCTACTCTACGAGCAGTACTTC.

V is TRBV10-3 and J is TRBJ1-1; 7 nucleotides align to TRBD1. The V and J ends lost 10 bases and 3 bases, in that order; junction bases with no gene match: 11. This CDR3 has 14 amino acids. CDR1 is ENHRY, CDR2 SYGVKD, per germline. CDR3 protein: CATRDRVVYTEAFF. CDR3 DNA sequence: TGTGCCACCAGAGACAGGGTTGTGTACACTGAAGCTTTCTTT.

J is TRBJ1-2 and V is TRBV7-6; 7 nucleotides align to TRBD1. The V gene's germline CDR1 is SGHVS and CDR2 FNYEAQ. With 5 bases clipped from V and 2 bases from J, the junction kept 23 bases outside the gene matches. This CDR3 region has 20 residues. The CDR3 loop is CASSPKSWGAGQQTNYGYTF. In DNA, the CDR3 is TGTGCCAGCAGCCCCAAATCTTGGGGGGCGGGACAGCAAACAAACTATGGCTACACCTTC.

V is TRBV5-1 and J is TRBJ1-3, with D unresolved. CDR1 is SGHRS, CDR2 YFSETQ, per germline. V lost 0 bases and J 3 bases, leaving 10 bases between the germline ends. The CDR3 has 15 amino acids. This CDR3 is CASSLDLGFGNTIYF. CDR3 nucleotide sequence: TGCGCCAGCAGCTTGGATCTGGGGTTTGGAAACACCATATATTTT.

This clone occurred once. The chain recombines TRBV9 with TRBJ1-3; 8 nucleotides align to TRBD1. J lost 1 base, V lost 1 base, and 10 bases had no gene match. Germline CDR1 and CDR2: SGDLS and YYNGEE. This CDR3 spans 18 amino acids. The CDR3 loop reads CASSVSPIQGVSGNTIYF. The CDR3 DNA sequence: TGTGCCAGCAGCGTAAGTCCGATACAGGGGGTGTCTGGAAACACCATATATTTT.

This chain uses TRBV4-2 with TRBJ1-4; TRBD1 is a possible D gene (5 bases). CDR3 length: 15 amino acids. The ends were cut back, 4 bases at V and 6 bases at J, with 15 bases in the middle. The V gene's germline CDR1 is LGHNA and CDR2 YNFKEQ. Here the CDR3 DNA reads TGTGCCAGCAGCCCCCAGGGAGACCGCCATGAAAAACTGTTTTTT. It translates to CASSPQGDRHEKLFF.

This clone is a singleton in its sample. The rearrangement links TRBV10-3 to TRBJ2-7; a weak D match, TRBD1 (6 bases). Germline V CDR1 and CDR2: ENHRY, SYGVKD. Trimming pared 4 bases from V and 3 bases from J, leaving 13 bases between. There are 14 residues in the CDR3. The DNA for the CDR3 is TGTGCCATCAGTGTCGCCGACAGGCTCTACGAGCAGTACTTC. Its translation is CAISVADRLYEQYF.

The gene calls are TRBV21-1 and TRBJ1-1. TRBV21-1 is flagged as a pseudogene. CDR3 length: 17 residues. The CDR3 DNA reads TGTGCCAGCAGCAAACTTTTGCGGAATTTATTGAACACTGAAGCTTTCTTT. Its protein product is CASSKLLRNLLNTEAFF.